This entry lists 9 T cell receptor beta chains sequenced from one sample in a study of blood T cell repertoires in COVID-19. TCRdb keeps only in-frame clones here, not all; method: immunoSEQ multiplex PCR. The sample lists roughly 440,000 clones; around 89% were seen once. What was sequenced was peripheral blood. These receptors were taken from a woman aged 45-65 years with COVID-19, enrolled during active disease.

The chain carries TRBV6-4 and TRBJ2-2, with 8 nucleotides matching TRBD1. Germline CDR1 and CDR2: MRHNA and SNTAGT. The junction had 5 bases not matched to a gene; V was cut back by 4 bases and J by 1 base. CDR3 size: 16 residues. CDR3 protein: CASSAGTGLNTGELFF. DNA of the CDR3: TGTGCCAGCAGTGCAGGGACAGGTTTGAACACCGGGGAGCTGTTTTTT.

The table lists this clone with a count of one. The V gene is TRBV12-5, the J gene TRBJ1-1, with 7 bases lining up with TRBD1. The CDR3 extends over 14 amino acids. The junction had 4 bases not matched to a gene; V was cut back by 6 bases and J by 0 bases. Per germline, CDR1 LGHNT and CDR2 FRNRAP. The CDR3 loop reads CASGRDRVNTEAFF. In nucleotides, the CDR3 is TGTGCTAGTGGCCGCGACAGGGTGAACACTGAAGCTTTCTTT.

The chain has TRBV29-1 and TRBJ1-4; no reliable D call. The V and J ends lost 0 bases and 7 bases respectively, with 6 bases between them. This CDR3 is 12 amino acids long. Germline-derived CDR1 and CDR2 are SQVTM and ANQGSEA. The CDR3 DNA reads as TGCAGCGTTGAAGAATTCCGTGAAAAACTGTTTTTT. This translates into CSVEEFREKLFF.

The gene calls are TRBV24-1 and TRBJ2-3; a possible D gene is TRBD2 (5 bases). Trimming removed 6 bases at V and 8 bases at J, with 14 bases between. CDR1 and CDR2 from the germline V gene are KGHDR and SFDVKD. The CDR3 is made up of 13 amino acids. CDR3 sequence (DNA): TGTGCCACCAGTAGCGGTTACGGTGGTACGCAGTATTTT. Encoded protein: CATSSGYGGTQYF.

The rearrangement joins TRBV6-5 to TRBJ1-5, with D possibly being TRBD1 (5 bases). This CDR3 has 14 residues. In germline, CDR1 is MNHEY, CDR2 SVGAGI. The germline V and J ends were trimmed by 2 bases and 7 bases, with 12 bases remaining between them. DNA for the CDR3: TGTGCCAGCAGTTACGATTCGGGGGGGCAGCCCCAGCATTTT. Translated, it gives CASSYDSGGQPQHF.

A single count supports this clone. The genes are TRBV5-1 and TRBJ2-3, with 9 bases identical to TRBD2. V was pared by 3 bases and J by 2 bases, with 7 bases of the junction left unmatched. CDR3 length equals 16 residues. The germline V gene encodes CDR1 SGHRS and CDR2 YFSETQ. The CDR3 reads CASSSRLAEITDTQYF. In DNA form, the CDR3 reads TGCGCCAGCAGCTCACGACTAGCGGAGATCACAGATACGCAGTATTTT.

V is TRBV11-2 and J is TRBJ1-1; possibly TRBD1 for D (5 bases). This CDR3 region has 14 residues. V lost 7 bases, J lost 4 bases, and 16 bases lay in between. The germline CDR1 and CDR2 sequences are SGHAT and FQNNGV. The DNA for the CDR3 is TGTGCCAGCACCTCCTCGGGGGTGGGCACTGAAGCTTTCTTT. Its translation: CASTSSGVGTEAFF.

The V and J genes are TRBV5-1 and TRBJ2-1; D remains ambiguous. The CDR3 is 13 amino acids. V was pared by 0 bases and J by 4 bases, with 5 bases between. Per the germline V gene, CDR1 is SGHRS and CDR2 is YFSETQ. The CDR3 nucleotides read TGCGCCAGCAGCTTGGCACAGTACAATGAGCAGTTCTTC. It encodes CASSLAQYNEQFF.

This chain links TRBV5-8 with TRBJ2-1, with a weak D call TRBD1 (6 bases). V was clipped by 1 base and J by 4 bases, with 12 bases between them. Germline V gene sequence: CDR1 SGHTS, CDR2 YDEGEE. This CDR3 region has 15 residues. The CDR3 coding sequence is TGTGCCAGCAGCTTGACGGACAGCCCTTACAATGAGCAGTTCTTC. Translating gives CASSLTDSPYNEQFF. Complete variable domain (other parts from reference TRBV5-8 and TRBJ2-1): EAGVTQSPTHLIKTRGQQATLRCSPISGHTSVYWYQQALGLGLQFLLWYDEGEERNRGNFPPRFSGRQFPNYSSELNVNALELEDSALYLCASSLTDSPYNEQFFGPGTRLTVL.